This T cell receptor (beta chain) is drawn from a study of cytomegalovirus exposure and HLA in healthy donors (dated by TCRdb to 2017 to 2019). General notes on the study: A later analysis indicated that the 100 to 150 validation repertoires were generated on the platform also employed for the 700 or so repertoires of the first cohort. The aim of the study was to test whether cataloging public T cell receptors could identify signatures of past pathogen exposure. Besides the first cohort of some 670 subjects, a separate validation cohort made up of about 120 different subjects was used. The study combined high-throughput TCR immunosequencing, statistical association of individual TCRs with disease status, and machine learning to predict cytomegalovirus infection status.

Library generation was performed with the immunoSEQ multiplex PCR assay. The paper's data handling went like this. To diagnose cytomegalovirus status from the catalog of TCR beta chain sequences, a statistical classification framework was built. TCRdb took this table from immuneACCESS and kept in-frame rearrangements with V and J called. Such tables lack part of the clones; where checked against another copy, unresolved V genes explain under half of the gap, and the rest is unexplained. That table supplies the V and J calls and clone size; D and trimming were determined from the DNA. Across this sample there are 330,000 or so clones, with approximately 90% seen only once. The ten most abundant clones make up 0.75% to 0.85% of the sample. V sheds 3 bases and J sheds 0 bases, leaving 9 bases between their ends. CDR1 MDHEN and CDR2 SYDVKM were looked up in the germline V gene. The CDR3 starts with the cysteine, ends with the phenylalanine, and has 14 residues. Just the 42-base CDR3 DNA is kept, in frame starting at base 1.

The donors were included in the validation cohort of roughly 130 subjects, a group kept apart from the roughly 670-subject first cohort. Overall study outcomes, separate from this receptor: In vitro tests confirmed that a few of the cytomegalovirus-associated TCR beta chains recognize cytomegalovirus antigens. The classifier was reported to diagnose cytomegalovirus status with high specificity and sensitivity in both the original and validation cohorts. Across donors, most TCR sequences were observed very rarely, whereas some public TCRs were present in many individuals. It was suggested by the authors that the approach could potentially be generalized to other disease states and immunological phenotypes. A later analysis lacked HLA typing for the validation cohort, so it scored co-occurrence in that cohort across all 120 or so repertoires. A later analysis found that TCRs clustered in the first cohort also tended to co-occur in the 120 validation repertoires, with 94% of cluster scores above 0. The study listed approximately 150 TCR beta chains as associated with cytomegalovirus.

In regard to this clone: Which antigen it targets is not known. The input lacks base qualities; no much larger clone sits a single base away. Other DNA sequences of this sample code for an identical CDR3.

The sequence is built from TRBV28 and TRBJ2-7, and possibly TRBD2, on 5 matching bases. This TCR came from a woman under 30 in good health and CMV-seronegative. Specimen: PBMCs. The DNA reads TGTGCCAGCAGTTTTTCGGGGAGCTCCTACGAGCAGTACTTC. It translates as CASSFSGSSYEQYF.